Below, one TCR beta chain is given with its context. V lost 8 bases, J lost 3 bases, and 13 bases lay in between. The CDR3 loop spans 13 amino acids. CDR1 and CDR2 from the germline V gene are SGHNT and YENEEA. This record comes from a study of blood T cell repertoires in COVID-19. Overall study context: The samples span acute and convalescent COVID-19 from the United States, Italy and Spain.

Clones were sequenced by immunoSEQ multiplex PCR, and TCRdb holds only the in-frame ones, with some missing. The sample lists about 42,000 clones, over 80% occurring once. The chain links TRBV11-3 to TRBJ1-1; D remains unclear. The TCR sequence derives from a man in his forties or fifties with active COVID-19. The sequenced sample consisted of peripheral blood. CDR3 sequence (DNA): TGTGCCAGCGGGAGAAGGGTTTACACTGAAGCTTTCTTT. Its translation: CASGRRVYTEAFF.